The source of this T cell receptor beta chain is a study of cytomegalovirus exposure and HLA in healthy donors. Notes on this clone: Its antigen is not known.

General study results and limits: Among TCR beta chains, those listed as cytomegalovirus-associated numbered roughly 150. Subsequent analysis revealed that first-cohort TCR clusters tended to co-occur in the 100 to 150 validation repertoires.

The table came from immunoSEQ multiplex PCR; TCRdb's copy has only in-frame clones and leaves some out. The sample has 90,000 to 130,000 clones, more than 70% seen once. The material sequenced was PBMCs. The receptor was derived from a young woman in good health and CMV-seronegative.

CDR3 sequence: CASSQAKEGPPRGAFF. In nucleotides, the CDR3 is TGCGCCAGCAGCCAAGCTAAAGAGGGTCCACCCCGTGGAGCTTTCTTT. This chain uses TRBV4-1 with TRBJ1-1; D unresolved. Trimming took 1 base from V and 10 from J, leaving 22 bases between them. Looked up from germline, CDR1 is MGHRA and CDR2 is YSYEKL. This CDR3 has 16 amino acids.